This T cell receptor (beta chain) was profiled in a study of OX40 agonist ivuxolimab in advanced cancers. The data were produced by immunoSEQ multiplex PCR, yet TCRdb's version contains in-frame clones alone and is incomplete. This sample yields 40,000 to 45,000 clones, of which around 80% are seen a single time; approximately 6.8% belongs to the top ten. V was pared by 6 bases and J by 2 bases, with 8 bases of the junction left unmatched. The germline V gene has CDR1 SGHRS and CDR2 YFSETQ. CDR3 length: 16 residues. The clonotype originates from an adult with an advanced solid tumor such as melanoma, head and neck, liver or kidney cancer. The chain recombines TRBV5-1 with TRBJ2-3, with 11 positions matching TRBD2. The sequencing used CD4+ or CD8+ T cells sorted from blood, collected in a trial of the OX40 agonist ivuxolimab. The CDR3, as DNA: TGCGCCAGCACACAGCCTAGCGGGAGGCACACAGATACGCAGTATTTT. This translates into CASTQPSGRHTDTQYF.